Below, 11 T cell receptor beta chains from the same sample are listed, as sequenced in a study of blood T cell repertoires in COVID-19. The assay was immunoSEQ multiplex PCR, and TCRdb's table has in-frame clones only and misses some. Of about 270,000 clones listed, 85% are singletons. Sequencing used peripheral blood. Receptor source: a woman between 50 and 59 years old with active or convalescent COVID-19.

This chain joins TRBV13 and TRBJ2-7, with a weak D call TRBD1 (5 bases). The CDR3 length is 14 residues. Between the trimmed V and J ends, which lost 3 bases and 7 bases, there was a span of 16 bases. CDR1 and CDR2 from the germline V gene are PRHDT and FYEKMQ (reference sequence). The chain's CDR3 is CASSFWAGNEEQYF. CDR3 DNA sequence: TGTGCCAGCAGCTTTTGGGCAGGGAATGAAGAGCAGTACTTC.

This chain links TRBV9 with TRBJ1-2; D may be TRBD1 (6 bases). The CDR3 extends over 13 amino acids. CDR1 SGDLS and CDR2 YYNGEE come from the germline V gene. Trimming removed 3 bases at V and 1 base at J, with 7 bases between. This chain's CDR3 is CASSAQGNYGYTF. The CDR3 DNA sequence: TGTGCCAGCAGCGCACAGGGTAACTATGGCTACACCTTC.

The J gene is TRBJ1-1, the V gene TRBV28; TRBD1 agrees at 8 bases. The V gene end was trimmed by 5 bases and the J gene end by 1 base; junction bases not matched to a gene: 3. The CDR3 extends over 14 amino acids. Germline values: CDR1 MDHEN, CDR2 SYDVKM. The CDR3 DNA reads as TGTGCCAGCAGTCCTGGACAGGGGAACACTGAAGCTTTCTTT. Residues: CASSPGQGNTEAFF.

The rearrangement uses TRBV2 and TRBJ2-2, with 7 bases aligning to TRBD1. From germline, CDR1 is SNHLY and CDR2 FYNNEI. The V and J ends lost 6 bases and 1 base, in that order; junction bases with no gene match: 11. This CDR3 is 17 amino acids long. The CDR3 reads CASSLLRRTGNTGELFF. The CDR3, as DNA: TGTGCCAGCAGCCTCCTCCGGCGGACAGGGAACACCGGGGAGCTGTTTTTT. Looking up the rest from reference TRBV2 and TRBJ2-2 gives the full variable domain: EPEVTQTPSHQVTQMGQEVILRCVPISNHLYFYWYRQILGQKVEFLVSFYNNEISEKSEIFDDQFSVERPDGSNFTLKIRSTKLEDSAMYFCASSLLRRTGNTGELFFGEGSRLTVL.

The chain uses TRBV19 and TRBJ1-1, with D possibly being TRBD1 (5 bases). The CDR3 runs to 14 residues. Looked up from germline, CDR1 is LNHDA and CDR2 is SQIVND (reference sequence). V was trimmed by 3 bases and J by 1 base, leaving 9 bases between them. CDR3 coding DNA: TGTGCCAGTAGTATGGGCAGGGCGAACACTGAAGCTTTCTTT. Residues: CASSMGRANTEAFF.

The V call is TRBV5-1, the J call TRBJ1-3; TRBD1 might be the D (6 bases). The CDR3 has 15 residues. V was pared by 1 base and J by 3 bases, with 11 bases between. Germline values: CDR1 SGHRS, CDR2 YFSETQ. In nucleotides, the CDR3 is TGCGCCAGCAGCTTGTCCGGGACATATGGAAACACCATATATTTT. It encodes CASSLSGTYGNTIYF.

The V gene is TRBV6-5, the J gene TRBJ2-5; 9 nucleotides align to TRBD2. CDR1 MNHEY and CDR2 SVGAGI come from the germline V gene. The CDR3 runs 15 residues. V gave up 4 bases and J gave up 5 bases; unmatched junction bases: 8. CDR3: CASSSIAGARETQYF. DNA of the CDR3: TGTGCCAGCAGTTCCATAGCGGGAGCACGGGAGACCCAGTACTTC.

The chain recombines TRBV15 with TRBJ2-1, with D maybe TRBD1 (6 bases). CDR1 and CDR2 from the germline V gene are LNHNV and YYDKDF (reference sequence). V lost 2 bases, J lost 2 bases, and 7 bases lay in between. CDR3 length: 14 residues. CDR3 DNA: TGTGCCACCAGCAGACAGGGGACCTACAATGAGCAGTTCTTC. Translating gives CATSRQGTYNEQFF.

This clone has just one count. This chain connects TRBV7-8 to TRBJ1-5; D ambiguous. This CDR3 has 13 residues. Deletions cut 0 bases from V and 5 bases from J, with 5 bases between. The germline gives CDR1 SGHVS, CDR2 FQNEAQ. The CDR3 protein is CASSLAEDQPQHF. The DNA for the CDR3 is TGTGCCAGCAGCTTAGCAGAGGATCAGCCCCAGCATTTT. Together with reference TRBV7-8 and TRBJ1-5, the CDR3 gives the full variable domain: GAGVSQSPRYKVAKRGQDVALRCDPISGHVSLFWYQQALGQGPEFLTYFQNEAQLDKSGLPSDRFFAERPEGSVSTLKIQRTQQEDSAVYLCASSLAEDQPQHFGDGTRLSIL.

The rearrangement joins TRBV30 to TRBJ1-1; D gene uncertain. The CDR3 contains 15 residues. The germline V gene encodes CDR1 GTSNPN and CDR2 SVGIG (reference sequence). V lost 1 base and J lost 4, with 16 bases in between. This CDR3 is CAWSDRRAVGTEAFF. In DNA form, the CDR3 reads TGTGCCTGGAGTGATCGGAGGGCGGTGGGCACTGAAGCTTTCTTT.

The chain carries TRBV5-1 and TRBJ1-1; TRBD1 aligns across 8 bases. Trimming cost V 4 bases and J 5 bases; bases outside gene matches: 7. CDR3 size: 14 residues. From germline, CDR1 is SGHRS and CDR2 YFSETQ. Here the CDR3 DNA reads TGCGCCAGCAGCATTGCACAGGGGGGGACTGAAGCTTTCTTT. Its translation: CASSIAQGGTEAFF.